Shown below are 27 T cell receptor beta chains from a single sample sequenced in a study of shared clonotypes between healthy human individuals. Using immunoSEQ multiplex PCR, the repertoire was profiled, and TCRdb retains in-frame clones only, with some absent. In the table there are fewer than 3 million clones, 85% to 95% of which are singletons. Sequenced material: naive CD4+ T cells from PBMCs. Subset given: CD45RA+ positively selected. The receptor set was obtained from a man younger than 35 in good health. Some clones in this sample may be carry-over from other donors' samples.

The rearrangement uses TRBV5-1 and TRBJ1-1, with D possibly being TRBD1 (5 bases). Germline V gene sequence: CDR1 SGHRS, CDR2 YFSETQ. The CDR3 covers 15 residues. V lost 4 bases and J 3 bases, leaving 16 bases between the germline ends. The DNA for the CDR3 is TGCGCCAGCAGCCCGGGGGACGGTCTCGACACTGAAGCTTTCTTT. Its protein product is CASSPGDGLDTEAFF.

The chain is built from TRBV19 and TRBJ2-2; weak D call: TRBD2 (6 bases). The CDR3 length is 14 residues. V shed 4 bases and J shed 2 bases, with 8 bases lying between them. Germline V gene data show CDR1 as LNHDA and CDR2 as SQIVND (reference sequence). This chain's CDR3 is CASSRLVNTGELFF. The CDR3 DNA follows: TGTGCCAGTAGTAGACTAGTAAACACCGGGGAGCTGTTTTTT.

The chain has TRBV11-3 and TRBJ2-1, with 10 bases aligning to TRBD1. Germline-derived CDR1 and CDR2 are SGHNT and YENEEA. Trimming removed 5 bases from V and 4 bases from J; junction bases left unmatched: 5. This CDR3 has 15 amino acids. CDR3 coding DNA: TGTGCCAGCAGCCCCCAGGGACAGGGGTACAATGAGCAGTTCTTC. It is translated as CASSPQGQGYNEQFF.

The rearrangement uses TRBV28 and TRBJ1-4; 7 bases align to TRBD1. The germline CDR1 and CDR2 sequences are MDHEN and SYDVKM. The CDR3 runs 14 residues. Trimming at V came to 6 bases and at J to 3 bases, leaving 4 bases not matched to a gene. CDR3: CASSYRGANEKLFF. For the CDR3, the DNA is TGTGCCAGCAGCTACAGGGGTGCTAATGAAAAACTGTTTTTT.

CDR3 coding DNA: TGTGCCAGCAGCTTCGGGTACGGGAACACTGAAGCTTTCTTT. Translated, it gives CASSFGYGNTEAFF. The chain has TRBV7-9 and TRBJ1-1; D is ambiguous. This CDR3 is built from 14 residues. Per the germline V gene, CDR1 is SEHNR and CDR2 is FQNEAQ (reference sequence). V gave up 3 bases and J gave up 1 base, with 9 bases separating them.

The J gene is TRBJ2-5, the V gene TRBV5-1; TRBD1 matches at 8 bases. V dropped 4 bases and J dropped 1; count of bases not matched to a gene: 3. The CDR3 totals 14 residues. Germline V lookup: CDR1 SGHRS, CDR2 YFSETQ. The CDR3 loop reads CASSNGQGQETQYF. CDR3 bases: TGCGCCAGCAGCAACGGACAGGGCCAAGAGACCCAGTACTTC.

The chain employs TRBV4-1 and TRBJ1-2, with a weak D call TRBD1 (5 bases). V was clipped by 0 bases and J by 7 bases, with 18 bases between them. The CDR3 is made up of 16 amino acids. The germline V gene has CDR1 MGHRA and CDR2 YSYEKL. The CDR3 protein is CASSQEGTNSVSGYTF. The DNA of the CDR3 is TGCGCCAGCAGCCAAGAAGGGACCAATTCCGTGAGTGGCTACACCTTC.

The J gene is TRBJ1-5, the V gene TRBV29-1; D call uncertain. V was trimmed by 4 bases and J by 1 base, leaving 8 bases between them. The CDR3 contains 13 residues. Germline assignment: CDR1 SQVTM and CDR2 ANQGSEA. CDR3 coding DNA: TGCAGCGTTGGGGCAGCCAGCAATCAGCCCCAGCATTTT. Translation: CSVGAASNQPQHF.

V usage is TRBV14 and J usage is TRBJ1-1; D unresolved. This CDR3 has 16 residues. The V and J ends lost 1 base and 0 bases respectively, with 12 bases between them. Germline CDR1 is SGHDN and CDR2 is FVKESK. The CDR3 loop is CASSQARIDLNTEAFF. The CDR3 bases are TGTGCCAGCAGCCAAGCTCGGATTGATTTGAACACTGAAGCTTTCTTT.

This clone was observed a few times. The gene calls are TRBV28 and TRBJ1-5, with unresolved D. CDR3 size: 14 residues. V was pared by 1 base and J by 6 bases, with 10 bases between. CDR1 and CDR2 from the germline V gene are MDHEN and SYDVKM. CDR3 sequence (DNA): TGTGCCAGCAGTTTATCTCAAAGGAGTCAGCCCCAGCATTTT. This sequence encodes CASSLSQRSQPQHF.

About this clone itself: This same CDR3 is encoded by further DNA sequences in the sample. The chain recombines TRBV5-1 with TRBJ1-1; tentative D call: TRBD1 (5 bases). The CDR3 is 14 residues long. V was shortened by 0 bases and J by 5 bases, with 11 bases between the two germline ends. Germline loops: CDR1 SGHRS, CDR2 YFSETQ. CDR3 coding DNA: TGCGCCAGCAGCTTGGCCGGAGGGGAGACTGAAGCTTTCTTT. Translated: CASSLAGGETEAFF. The full variable domain, rest sourced from reference TRBV5-1 and TRBJ1-1, is KAGVTQTPRYLIKTRGQQVTLSCSPISGHRSVSWYQQTPGQGLQFLFEYFSETQRNKGNFPGRFSGRQFSNSRSEMNVSTLELGDSALYLCASSLAGGETEAFFGQGTRLTVV.

V gene TRBV7-8 combines with J gene TRBJ2-1; D might be TRBD1 or TRBD2, each matching 5 bases. Trimming took 0 bases from V and 6 from J, leaving 9 bases between them. The germline CDR1 and CDR2 sequences are SGHVS and FQNEAQ. CDR3 length: 14 residues. The CDR3 protein is CASSLAGTFNEQFF. In nucleotides, the CDR3 is TGTGCCAGCAGCTTAGCTGGGACCTTCAATGAGCAGTTCTTC.

The chain combines TRBV10-1 with TRBJ2-7, with 9 nucleotides matching TRBD1. The CDR3 covers 17 residues. The trim removed 6 bases at V and 2 bases at J, leaving 14 bases unmatched. CDR1 and CDR2 from the germline V gene are WNHNN and SYGVQD (reference sequence). The CDR3 spells CASRPAFNRGPPYEQYF. The CDR3 DNA reads as TGCGCCAGCAGACCCGCCTTTAACAGGGGGCCCCCCTACGAGCAGTACTTC.

The gene calls are TRBV6-1 and TRBJ2-7; D gene ambiguous. V lost 1 base, J lost 3 bases, and 7 bases lay in between. From germline, CDR1 is MNHNS and CDR2 SASEGT. The CDR3 loop spans 13 amino acids. CDR3 bases: TGTGCCAGCAGTGAAGGCAGATACTACGAGCAGTACTTC. This codes for CASSEGRYYEQYF.

The chain links TRBV5-1 to TRBJ2-7; 10 bases are a match to TRBD2. The CDR3 is made up of 15 amino acids. J gave up 1 base and V 7 bases, and 8 bases lay outside the gene matches. CDR1 is SGHRS and CDR2 is YFSETQ in the germline V gene. CDR3 sequence: CASRVAGGQSYEQYF. CDR3 nucleotide sequence: TGCGCCAGCCGGGTAGCGGGAGGCCAGTCCTACGAGCAGTACTTC.

Here the CDR3 DNA reads TGTGCCAGCAGCCCTAGGACAGGGAGGGGTGAGCAGTTCTTC. This translates into CASSPRTGRGEQFF. The chain recombines TRBV9 with TRBJ2-1, with D possibly TRBD1 on 8 matching bases. Germline V gene sequence: CDR1 SGDLS, CDR2 YYNGEE. This CDR3 is 14 amino acids long. V dropped 4 bases and J dropped 9 bases, with 17 bases sitting between them.

V is TRBV6-1 and J is TRBJ2-3; D is undetermined. Germline V lookup: CDR1 MNHNS, CDR2 SASEGT. The CDR3 totals 13 residues. The DNA for the CDR3 is TGTGTAACCAGCGCCGGGCCCACAGATACGCAGTATTTT. Protein: CVTSAGPTDTQYF.

The rearrangement joins TRBV14 to TRBJ2-7, with 8 bases fitting TRBD1. CDR3 size: 16 residues. Germline V gene lookup returns CDR1 SGHDN and CDR2 FVKESK. With 9 bases clipped from V and 1 base from J, the junction kept 14 bases outside the gene matches. The CDR3 spells CARRGSRTGHSYEQYF. In DNA, the CDR3 is TGTGCCAGGCGAGGGTCCCGGACAGGGCATTCCTACGAGCAGTACTTC.

The CDR3 loop reads CASSLTSPRGGEQFF. CDR3 nucleotide sequence: TGCGCCAGCAGCTTGACATCACCAAGGGGGGGTGAGCAGTTCTTC. The genes are TRBV5-1 and TRBJ2-1, with D tentatively TRBD2 (7 bases). Germline V gives CDR1 SGHRS, CDR2 YFSETQ. V gave up 1 base and J gave up 9 bases, with 17 bases separating them. There are 15 residues in the CDR3.

The gene calls are TRBV4-2 and TRBJ2-4; 9 bases align to TRBD2. Germline CDR1 LGHNA, CDR2 YNFKEQ. CDR3 length: 19 residues. Losses at the gene ends were 2 bases for V and 5 bases for J; bases not matched to a gene: 16. The chain's CDR3 is CASSQLAGVAGVAQNIQYF. For the CDR3, the DNA is TGTGCCAGCAGCCAACTGGCCGGGGTAGCGGGAGTTGCCCAAAACATTCAGTACTTC.

The CDR3 loop reads CASSYPGASGANVLTF. As DNA, the CDR3 is TGTGCCAGCAGTTACCCGGGAGCCTCTGGGGCCAACGTCCTGACTTTC. This chain links TRBV6-6 with TRBJ2-6, with D possibly being TRBD2 (6 bases). There are 16 residues in the CDR3. Germline V gene data show CDR1 as MNHNY and CDR2 as SVGAGI (reference sequence). Trimming removed 2 bases at V and 0 bases at J, with 8 bases between.

The CDR3 bases are TGTGCCAGCAGTTTCCCAAAACAGGGTCGAAAAACCGGGGAGCTGTTTTTT. Its protein product is CASSFPKQGRKTGELFF. The chain uses TRBV28 and TRBJ2-2, with TRBD1 as a possible D gene (6 bases). There are 17 residues in the CDR3. Trimming stripped 3 bases from V and 5 bases from J, with 19 bases between. CDR1 is MDHEN, CDR2 SYDVKM, per germline.

J is TRBJ2-1 and V is TRBV6-5, with 8 bases fitting TRBD2. The CDR3 totals 15 residues. The ends lost 7 bases at V and 9 bases at J; junction bases unmatched: 14. Per germline, CDR1 MNHEY and CDR2 SVGAGI. CDR3: CASNPPGLGWGEQFF. The DNA for the CDR3 is TGTGCCAGCAATCCGCCGGGACTAGGGTGGGGTGAGCAGTTCTTC.

As for this clone: Other DNA sequences in this sample translate to the same CDR3. This chain uses TRBV7-2 with TRBJ2-3; TRBD2 matches at 7 bases. Trimming took 0 bases from V and 0 from J; bases not matched to a gene: 0. The CDR3 totals 15 residues. The germline CDR1 and CDR2 sequences are SGHTA and FQGNSA. CDR3 coding DNA: TGTGCCAGCAGCTTAGCGGGAGGGAGCACAGATACGCAGTATTTT. This encodes CASSLAGGSTDTQYF.

As to this clone: Other DNA sequences in this sample translate to the same CDR3. The V call is TRBV9, the J call TRBJ2-3; unclear D gene. The germline V gene encodes CDR1 SGDLS and CDR2 YYNGEE. V was trimmed by 2 bases and J by 5 bases, leaving 6 bases between them. The CDR3 length is 12 residues. CDR3 in amino acids: CASSVERDTQYF. The DNA for the CDR3 is TGTGCCAGCAGCGTCGAGCGAGATACGCAGTATTTT.

This clone came up once. The rearrangement uses TRBV2 and TRBJ1-5; TRBD1 agrees at 7 bases. Germline V lookup: CDR1 SNHLY, CDR2 FYNNEI. V dropped 3 bases and J dropped 4; count of bases not matched to a gene: 6. This CDR3 region has 15 residues. The CDR3 DNA reads as TGTGCCAGCAGTGACGAGACAGGGAAAAATCAGCCCCAGCATTTT. It codes for CASSDETGKNQPQHF.

The chain couples TRBV18 to TRBJ1-5; 7 nucleotides agree with TRBD1. The CDR3 length is 15 residues. Trimming cost V 2 bases and J 6 bases; bases outside gene matches: 7. Germline V gene data show CDR1 as KGHSH and CDR2 as LQKENI. CDR3 in amino acids: CASSPGQGGVQPQHF. Here the CDR3 DNA reads TGTGCCAGCTCACCAGGGCAGGGGGGGGTTCAGCCCCAGCATTTT.